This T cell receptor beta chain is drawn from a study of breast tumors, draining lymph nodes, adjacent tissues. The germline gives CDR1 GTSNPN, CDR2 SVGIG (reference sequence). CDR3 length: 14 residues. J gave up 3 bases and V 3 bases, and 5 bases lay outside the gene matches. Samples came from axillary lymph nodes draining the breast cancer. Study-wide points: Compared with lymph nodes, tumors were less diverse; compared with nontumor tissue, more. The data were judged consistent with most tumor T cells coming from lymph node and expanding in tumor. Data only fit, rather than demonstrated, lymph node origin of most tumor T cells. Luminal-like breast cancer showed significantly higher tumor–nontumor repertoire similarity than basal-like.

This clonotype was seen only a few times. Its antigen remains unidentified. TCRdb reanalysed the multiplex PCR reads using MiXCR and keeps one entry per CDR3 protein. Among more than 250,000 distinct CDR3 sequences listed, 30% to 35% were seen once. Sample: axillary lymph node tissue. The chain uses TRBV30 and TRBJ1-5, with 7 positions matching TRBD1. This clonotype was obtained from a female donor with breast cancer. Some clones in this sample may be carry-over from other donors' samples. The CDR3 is CAWRTGTDNQPQHF. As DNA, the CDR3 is TGTGCCTGGAGGACCGGGACAGACAATCAGCCCCAGCATTTT.